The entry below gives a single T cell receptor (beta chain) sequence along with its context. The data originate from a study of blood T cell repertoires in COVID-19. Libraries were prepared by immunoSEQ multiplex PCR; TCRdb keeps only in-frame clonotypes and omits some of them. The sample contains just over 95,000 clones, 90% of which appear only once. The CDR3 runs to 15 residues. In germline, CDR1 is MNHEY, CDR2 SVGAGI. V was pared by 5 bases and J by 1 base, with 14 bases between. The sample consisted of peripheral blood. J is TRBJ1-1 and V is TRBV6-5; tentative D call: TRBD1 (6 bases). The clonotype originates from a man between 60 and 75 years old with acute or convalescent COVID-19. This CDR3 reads CASSLTGHWNTEAFF. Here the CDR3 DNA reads TGTGCCAGCAGTCTTACGGGACATTGGAACACTGAAGCTTTCTTT.